This entry features one T cell receptor beta chain sequence. The clone's antigen remains unknown. A commercial ELISA kit detecting HCMV-specific IgG in serum was used to determine HCMV serostatus. Ficoll density gradient centrifugation was used to isolate peripheral blood mononuclear cells from blood. Sequencing relied on an Illumina HiSeq 2000. 5'RACE template switching, by which a universal primer site and unique molecular identifiers were added, was used to make TCR beta cDNA libraries. cDNA synthesis was primed from the TCR beta constant segment, followed by two successive PCR amplification steps. The paper's processing steps were these. MIGEC handled demultiplexing of the reads and grouping by UMI, while MiTCR was used to assemble and quantify clonotypes. To exclude erroneous sequences, any TCR cDNA sequence not supported by at least two reads was discarded. The tcR package was used for downstream repertoire analysis, and clonotypes were matched across fractions by CDR3 nucleotide sequence plus V segment. Antigen specificity was annotated against VDJdb with VDJmatch, allowing one amino acid substitution in CDR3. TCRdb reprocessed the raw reads; every CDR3 protein sequence is a single record, and DNA is not supplied. These V and J calls rely on TCRdb rather than the paper's analysis. The table for this sample records about 380,000 distinct CDR3 sequences. 5.2% of the sample is in the top ten clones.

This specimen belongs to a study of T cells expressing NK-cell markers (dated by TCRdb to about 2020). About the investigation overall: Three sorted T-cell subsets (CD3+CD56+NKG2C+, CD3+CD56+NKG2C- and CD3+CD56-NKG2C+) from under ten donors had their TCR beta-chain repertoires profiled. Seven of the eight sequenced donors were HCMV-seropositive and one was HCMV-seronegative. The study sequenced eight donors, all healthy volunteers chosen at random: three men and five women. Illumina HiSeq 2000/2500, MiSeq or NextSeq was used to sequence libraries as 2 x 150 bp reads. Paper-wide results and their limitations: Whether the expanded NKG2C-expressing T cell clones were specific for HCMV antigens remained unclear. Those dominant clonotypes were again the most abundant among CD3+CD56-NKG2C+ cells in four donors, at roughly 25-60.1%. In six donors, the dominant CD3+CD56+NKG2C+ clonotypes were among the top 10 CD8+ clonotypes and accounted for roughly 1.0-8% of CD8+ T cells.

Looking up the germline V gene yields CDR1 SGHTA and CDR2 FQGNSA. The CDR3 runs 15 amino acids, cysteine and phenylalanine included. No DNA has been recorded. The sample taken for sequencing was blood T cells: a sorted CD56 or NKG2C T cell subset, CD4+ or CD8+ T cells, or bulk PBMC T cells (not recorded which). The receptor's source is a man aged 18 to 70 in good health. Here the chain combines TRBV7-2 and TRBJ2-7. The encoded CDR3 is CASSLVSDGSYEQYF.